A single T cell receptor (beta chain) is shown here with its context. Profiling relied on immunoSEQ multiplex PCR, and the TCRdb table lists in-frame clones only, not all of them. The table has over 200,000 clones, 80% to 95% seen once. The sample belongs to a study of blood T cell repertoires in COVID-19. Study context: COVID-19 samples collected from the United States, Italy and Spain covered acute and convalescent phases.

Sequences were obtained from peripheral blood. This receptor was identified in a man between 60 and 75 years old with COVID-19, enrolled during active disease.

CDR3: CSVATGQAYEQYF. The CDR3 DNA follows: TGCAGCGTTGCGACAGGCCAGGCCTACGAGCAGTACTTC. The V gene is TRBV29-1, the J gene TRBJ2-7; D is perhaps TRBD1 (6 bases). The germline CDR1 and CDR2 sequences are SQVTM and ANQGSEA. Trimming took off 4 bases at V and 2 bases at J, with 12 bases between the two ends. The CDR3 spans 13 residues.